The 22 T cell receptor beta chains in this list originate from one sample, sequenced in a study of naive and memory T cell subsets. Antigens of these TCRs are unknown. Study observations and caveats: Naive repertoires, especially CD8, held a few larger clonotypes, possibly memory cells re-expressing CD45RA.

The beta constant-region primer was an equimolar mix of two oligonucleotides covering TRBC1 and TRBC2. Nested alpha and beta constant-region primers with the SP2 primer drove four PCR rounds on ligated cDNA. TCRdb re-called the UMI-ligation and nested PCR reads with MiXCR, one entry per CDR3 protein. The sample contains roughly 150,000 distinct CDR3 sequences, roughly 22% of which appear only once. Sequenced sample: naive CD4+ T cells from blood. The origin of the receptors is a human donor in good health.

Many counts were recorded for this clonotype. This sequence joins TRBV18 and TRBJ2-1; TRBD2 matches at 13 bases. Germline V gene data show CDR1 as KGHSH and CDR2 as LQKENI. V lost 4 bases to trimming and J lost 13 bases; unmatched junction nucleotides: 7. The CDR3 runs to 14 residues. The CDR3 here is CASSLPGLAGPQFF. The CDR3 DNA reads TGTGCCAGCTCACTACCGGGACTAGCGGGGCCCCAGTTCTTC.

V and J are TRBV30 and TRBJ1-3, with D unresolved. The CDR3 extends over 15 amino acids. The germline V gene encodes CDR1 GTSNPN and CDR2 SVGIG (reference sequence). The V end lost 0 bases, the J end lost 0 bases, and 9 bases lay between the germline ends. The DNA of the CDR3 is TGTGCCTGGAGTGTACAGCGTAGCTCTGGAAACACCATATATTTT. Its protein is CAWSVQRSSGNTIYF.

As DNA, the CDR3 is TGCAGTGCGACCGGGACAGGGGGTGATTATAGCAATCAGCCCCAGCATTTT. It codes for CSATGTGGDYSNQPQHF. The J gene is TRBJ1-5, the V gene TRBV20-1, with 11 bases that match TRBD1. Germline values: CDR1 DFQATT, CDR2 SNEGSKA (reference sequence). V was clipped by 6 bases and J by 0 bases; unmatched bases: 10. The CDR3 sequence is 17 residues long.

The chain couples TRBV7-6 to TRBJ1-5; unclear D gene. V was trimmed by 0 bases and J by 5 bases, leaving 17 bases between them. The CDR3 runs to 17 residues. CDR1 is SGHVS and CDR2 is FNYEAQ in the germline V gene. The CDR3 DNA sequence: TGTGCCAGCAGCTTAGCAAGGCACCGGGTCAAAGATCAGCCCCAGCATTTT. Encoded protein: CASSLARHRVKDQPQHF.

Only a few counts were recorded for this clonotype. The rearrangement joins TRBV6-5 to TRBJ2-3; no clear D. Deletions cut 2 bases from V and 0 bases from J, with 12 bases between. The CDR3 contains 16 residues. Germline assignment: CDR1 MNHEY and CDR2 SVGAGI. CDR3 nucleotides: TGTGCCAGCAGTTACGGTGGGCTGAGTAGCACAGATACGCAGTATTTT. Protein sequence: CASSYGGLSSTDTQYF.

The chain is built from TRBV6-1 and TRBJ2-3, with 11 bases fitting TRBD2. Germline V gene sequence: CDR1 MNHNS, CDR2 SASEGT. With V trimmed by 4 bases and J by 2 bases, 5 bases remained unmatched. This CDR3 is built from 16 residues. The DNA for the CDR3 is TGTGCCAGCAGTGTCGGGACTAGCGGCAACACAGATACGCAGTATTTT. Its protein product is CASSVGTSGNTDTQYF.

The J gene is TRBJ2-1, the V gene TRBV2, with D uncertain. V dropped 4 bases and J dropped 5 bases, with 9 bases sitting between them. Germline lookup yields CDR1 SNHLY and CDR2 FYNNEI. The CDR3 is 13 amino acids. CDR3 residues: CASSVLANNEQFF. For the CDR3, the DNA is TGTGCCAGCAGTGTGTTGGCAAACAATGAGCAGTTCTTC. Together with reference TRBV2 and TRBJ2-1, the CDR3 gives the full variable domain: EPEVTQTPSHQVTQMGQEVILRCVPISNHLYFYWYRQILGQKVEFLVSFYNNEISEKSEIFDDQFSVERPDGSNFTLKIRSTKLEDSAMYFCASSVLANNEQFFGPGTRLTVL.

V usage is TRBV20-1 and J usage is TRBJ2-5; no clear D. The V end was cut by 2 bases, the J end by 4 bases, with 2 bases between. Germline V gives CDR1 DFQATT, CDR2 SNEGSKA (reference sequence). The length of the CDR3 is 10 residues. CDR3: CSARLETQYF. The CDR3 DNA reads as TGCAGTGCTAGATTAGAGACCCAGTACTTC.

The chain is built from TRBV5-1 and TRBJ2-1; 13 nucleotides agree with TRBD2. CDR3 length: 17 residues. Germline CDR1 SGHRS, CDR2 YFSETQ. Trimming at V came to 0 bases and at J to 7 bases, leaving 7 bases not matched to a gene. The CDR3 nucleotides read TGCGCCAGCAGCTTGGGACTAGCGGGAGGAATGTTAAATGAGCAGTTCTTC. Translating gives CASSLGLAGGMLNEQFF.

This clonotype has a handful of counts. The gene calls are TRBV24-1 and TRBJ2-7; 7 positions agree with TRBD1. The junction had 7 bases not matched to a gene; V was cut back by 3 bases and J by 0 bases. The CDR3 covers 16 residues. Germline V lookup: CDR1 KGHDR, CDR2 SFDVKD. CDR3 sequence reads: CATSDTGTASSYEQYF. CDR3 sequence (DNA): TGTGCCACCAGTGATACCGGGACAGCGAGCTCCTACGAGCAGTACTTC.

The sample holds a few counts of this clonotype. One end of the junction does not line up with germline, which may come from a read error. The V call is TRBV29-1, the J call TRBJ2-1; tentatively, D is TRBD2 (5 bases). The CDR3 extends over 15 amino acids. Germline V gene data show CDR1 as SQVTM and CDR2 as ANQGSEA. Here the CDR3 reads CSVEDVGGTYHEQFF. The CDR3 DNA sequence: TGCAGCGTTGAAGACGTCGGAGGAACCTACCATGAGCAGTTCTTC.

The rearrangement joins TRBV20-1 to TRBJ2-7; TRBD2 is a possible D gene (5 bases). This CDR3 is 11 amino acids long. Trimming removed 6 bases at V and 10 bases at J, with 16 bases between. Germline V gives CDR1 DFQATT, CDR2 SNEGSKA (reference sequence). CDR3 in amino acids: CSARKGLHQYF. CDR3 sequence (DNA): TGCAGTGCACGGAAAGGACTGCACCAGTACTTC.

This clonotype was seen a few times. The gene calls are TRBV28 and TRBJ1-4; 8 bases agree with TRBD1. The CDR3 consists of 16 residues. The germline gives CDR1 MDHEN, CDR2 SYDVKM. V lost 3 bases to trimming and J lost 4 bases; unmatched junction nucleotides: 7. The CDR3 sequence is CASSLRDRLINEKLFF. As DNA, the CDR3 is TGTGCCAGCAGTTTGCGGGACAGGCTTATTAATGAAAAACTGTTTTTT.

This clonotype was counted only a few times. V usage is TRBV4-3 and J usage is TRBJ2-5, with a weak D call TRBD1 (5 bases). Trimming took off 4 bases at V and 0 bases at J, with 18 bases between the two ends. Germline V CDR1 and CDR2: LGHNA, YSLEER. The CDR3 is 17 residues long. This CDR3 reads CASSRRGVRSNQETQYF. The CDR3 DNA follows: TGCGCCAGCAGCCGTAGGGGTGTTCGCAGCAACCAAGAGACCCAGTACTTC.

This clonotype was seen only a few times. The chain joins TRBV28 to TRBJ2-7; D is undetermined. Between the trimmed V and J ends, which lost 3 bases and 4 bases, there was a span of 7 bases. The CDR3 consists of 12 residues. Germline V gene lookup returns CDR1 MDHEN and CDR2 SYDVKM. The CDR3 DNA is TGTGCCAGCAGTTTTCACCCTTACGAGCAGTACTTC. This gives the protein CASSFHPYEQYF.

This clonotype was recorded once. The V gene is TRBV19, the J gene TRBJ2-1; D might be TRBD1 (6 bases). V was clipped by 0 bases and J by 3 bases, with 12 bases between them. This CDR3 has 16 residues. The germline CDR1 and CDR2 sequences are LNHDA and SQIVND (reference sequence). Written as DNA, the CDR3 is TGTGCCAGTAGTATAGAGCCACAGGGATTCTACAATGAGCAGTTCTTC. It translates to CASSIEPQGFYNEQFF.

This clonotype has more than one count but fewer than ten. This chain uses TRBV7-2 with TRBJ2-3, with a possible D match to TRBD2 (5 bases). Deletions cut 5 bases from V and 2 bases from J, with 17 bases between. The CDR3 is made up of 16 amino acids. Germline assignment: CDR1 SGHTA and CDR2 FQGNSA. The DNA for the CDR3 is TGTGCCAGCAGCCGGCCCCCCGCAGCGGACACAGATACGCAGTATTTT. Translated: CASSRPPAADTDTQYF. Combining the CDR3 with reference TRBV7-2 and TRBJ2-3 gives the whole variable domain GAGVSQSPSNKVTEKGKDVELRCDPISGHTALYWYRQSLGQGLEFLIYFQGNSAPDKSGLPSDRFSAERTGGSVSTLTIQRTQQEDSAVYLCASSRPPAADTDTQYFGPGTRLTVL.

This clonotype has more than one count but fewer than ten. The V and J genes are TRBV6-5 and TRBJ2-7, with TRBD1 identical over 8 bases. CDR3 size: 14 residues. Germline trimming cut 6 bases from V and 4 bases from J; bases unmatched to any gene: 8. Per the germline V gene, CDR1 is MNHEY and CDR2 is SVGAGI. The CDR3 loop reads CASRDGQGFYEQYF. As DNA, the CDR3 is TGTGCCAGCAGGGACGGACAGGGTTTTTACGAGCAGTACTTC.

This clonotype was counted only a few times. V and J are TRBV7-3 and TRBJ1-3; D is unresolved. CDR1 and CDR2 from the germline V gene are SGHTA and FQGTGA. CDR3 length equals 16 residues. The V end was cut by 5 bases, the J end by 0 bases, with 14 bases between. CDR3 DNA sequence: TGTGCCAGCAGCCCAGGACCCCTCGGCTCTGGAAACACCATATATTTT. Translated: CASSPGPLGSGNTIYF. The full variable domain, its missing parts supplied by reference TRBV7-3 and TRBJ1-3, is GAGVSQTPSNKVTEKGKYVELRCDPISGHTALYWYRQSLGQGPEFLIYFQGTGAADDSGLPNDRFFAVRPEGSVSTLKIQRTERGDSAVYLCASSPGPLGSGNTIYFGEGSWLTVV.

This clonotype was observed a few times. The V call is TRBV12-3 or TRBV12-4, the J call TRBJ2-7; D gene unclear. Trimming stripped 4 bases from V and 5 bases from J, with 15 bases between. The length of the CDR3 is 14 residues. The CDR3 is CASSSDRARNEQYF. The CDR3 DNA reads as TGTGCCAGCAGTTCGGACCGAGCTCGGAACGAGCAGTACTTC.

This clonotype was observed a handful of times. The chain recombines TRBV6-6 with TRBJ1-2; 8 bases line up with TRBD1. There are 16 residues in the CDR3. The V and J ends lost 6 bases and 2 bases, in that order; junction bases with no gene match: 11. Germline CDR1 reads MNHNY; CDR2 reads SVGAGI (reference sequence). The CDR3 loop reads CASRPGQGAGNYGYTF. The CDR3 coding sequence is TGTGCCAGCAGGCCAGGGCAGGGGGCAGGGAACTATGGCTACACCTTC.

V and J are TRBV5-1 and TRBJ2-1; D tentatively fits TRBD1 or TRBD2 (5 bases each). This CDR3 has 13 amino acids. Trimming shortened V by 4 bases and J by 15 bases, and 20 bases separated the two germline ends. Germline V lookup: CDR1 SGHRS, CDR2 YFSETQ. The CDR3 spells CASSLGTLNRSFF. The CDR3 DNA reads as TGCGCCAGCAGCCTCGGGACCCTAAATCGGTCGTTCTTC.